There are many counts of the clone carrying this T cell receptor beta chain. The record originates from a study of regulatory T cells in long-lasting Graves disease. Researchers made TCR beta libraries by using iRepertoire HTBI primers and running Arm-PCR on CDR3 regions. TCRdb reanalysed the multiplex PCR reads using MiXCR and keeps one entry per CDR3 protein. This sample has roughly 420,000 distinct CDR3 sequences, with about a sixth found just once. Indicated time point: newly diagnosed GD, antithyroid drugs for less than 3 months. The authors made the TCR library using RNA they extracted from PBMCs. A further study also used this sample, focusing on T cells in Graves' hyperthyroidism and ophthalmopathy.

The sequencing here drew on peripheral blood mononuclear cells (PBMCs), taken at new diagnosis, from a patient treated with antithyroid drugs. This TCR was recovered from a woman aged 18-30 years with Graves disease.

The CDR3 DNA reads TGTGCCAGCAGCTTCGGCGGGTATGCCACAGATACGCAGTATTTT. It yields the protein CASSFGGYATDTQYF. The chain combines TRBV11-2 with TRBJ2-3; perhaps TRBD2 as D (5 bases). Germline CDR1 SGHAT, CDR2 FQNNGV. V was cut by 3 bases and J by 2 bases, with 12 bases left in between. This CDR3 is 15 amino acids long.